This TCR beta chain was captured by sequencing in a study of OX40 agonist ivuxolimab in advanced cancers. For the study at large: Patients were treated with intravenous ivuxolimab, dosed at 0.01 to 10 mg/kg and infused every 2 weeks. Those enrolled were around 87% male, with a mean age of 60 years and ages from roughly 20 to 85. The study, taken as a whole, reports: Researchers report that CD8+ T cells had, on average, more expanded clones than CD4+.

V was trimmed by 7 bases and J by 1 base, leaving 5 bases between them. Germline V lookup: CDR1 MDHEN, CDR2 SYDVKM. This CDR3 is built from 12 residues. Only a few counts were recorded for this clone. Its antigen is currently unknown. TCRdb's copy holds only in-frame clones and misses some; the assay was immunoSEQ multiplex PCR. This sample has about 20,000 clones, with more than 65% found just once. Baseline, cycle 4 day 1, and cycle 7 day 1 were the blood sampling points. This chain connects TRBV28 to TRBJ1-5; D is ambiguous. Here the sequenced sample was CD4+ or CD8+ T cells sorted from blood, taken in a trial of the OX40 agonist ivuxolimab. This receptor was identified in an adult with an advanced solid tumor such as melanoma, head and neck, liver or kidney cancer. The CDR3: CASTTSNQPQHF. The CDR3 nucleotides are TGTGCCAGCACCACGAGCAATCAGCCCCAGCATTTT.